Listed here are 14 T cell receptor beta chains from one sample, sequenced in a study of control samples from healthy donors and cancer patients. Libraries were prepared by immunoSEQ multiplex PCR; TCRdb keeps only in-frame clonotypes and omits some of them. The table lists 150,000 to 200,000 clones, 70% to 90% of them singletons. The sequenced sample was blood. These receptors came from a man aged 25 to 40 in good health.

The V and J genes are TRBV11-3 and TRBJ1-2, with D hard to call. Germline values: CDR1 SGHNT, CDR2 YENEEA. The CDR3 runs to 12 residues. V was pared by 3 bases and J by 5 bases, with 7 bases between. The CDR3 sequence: CASSFQIYGYTF. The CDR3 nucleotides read TGTGCCAGCAGCTTTCAGATTTATGGCTACACCTTC.

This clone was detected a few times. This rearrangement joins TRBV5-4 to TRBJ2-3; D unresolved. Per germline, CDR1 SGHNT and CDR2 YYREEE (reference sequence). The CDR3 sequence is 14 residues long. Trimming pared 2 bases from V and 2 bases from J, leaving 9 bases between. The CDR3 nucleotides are TGTGCCAGCAGCTTATCGCAGTCCACAGATACGCAGTATTTT. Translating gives CASSLSQSTDTQYF.

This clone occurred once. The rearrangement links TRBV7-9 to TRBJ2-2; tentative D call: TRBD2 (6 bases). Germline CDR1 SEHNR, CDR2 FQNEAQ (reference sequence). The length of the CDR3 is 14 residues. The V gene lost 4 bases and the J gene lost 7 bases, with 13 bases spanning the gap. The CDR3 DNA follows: TGTGCCAGCAGCTCAACTGGGACTTTCGGGGAGCTGTTTTTT. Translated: CASSSTGTFGELFF.

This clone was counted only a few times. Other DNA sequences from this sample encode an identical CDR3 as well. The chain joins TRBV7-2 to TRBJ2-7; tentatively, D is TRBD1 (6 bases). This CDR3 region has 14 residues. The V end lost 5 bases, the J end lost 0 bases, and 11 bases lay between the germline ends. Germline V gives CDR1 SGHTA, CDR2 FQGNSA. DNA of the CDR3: TGTGCCAGCAGCCCCCAGGGGAGCTCCTACGAGCAGTACTTC. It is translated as CASSPQGSSYEQYF. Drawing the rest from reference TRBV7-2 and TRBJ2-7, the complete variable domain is GAGVSQSPSNKVTEKGKDVELRCDPISGHTALYWYRQSLGQGLEFLIYFQGNSAPDKSGLPSDRFSAERTGGSVSTLTIQRTQQEDSAVYLCASSPQGSSYEQYFGPGTRLTVT.

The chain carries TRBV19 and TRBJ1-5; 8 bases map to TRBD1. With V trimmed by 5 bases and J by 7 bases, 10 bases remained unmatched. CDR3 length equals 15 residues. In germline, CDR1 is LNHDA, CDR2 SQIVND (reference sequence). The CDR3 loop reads CASSSQPGGGQPQHF. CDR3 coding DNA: TGTGCCAGTAGTTCCCAACCAGGGGGCGGACAGCCCCAGCATTTT.

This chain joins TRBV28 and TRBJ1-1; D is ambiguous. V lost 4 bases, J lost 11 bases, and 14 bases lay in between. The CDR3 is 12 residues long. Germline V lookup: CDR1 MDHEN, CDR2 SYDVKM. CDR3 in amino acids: CASSSTDSDAFF. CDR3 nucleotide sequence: TGTGCCAGCAGTTCGACGGATTCGGACGCTTTCTTT.

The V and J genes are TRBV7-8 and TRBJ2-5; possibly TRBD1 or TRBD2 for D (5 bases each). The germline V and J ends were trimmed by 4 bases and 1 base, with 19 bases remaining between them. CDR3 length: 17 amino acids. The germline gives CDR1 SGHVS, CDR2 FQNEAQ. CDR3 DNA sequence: TGTGCCAGCAGCTACCGGGACCCCCTCGGAGGCCAAGAGACCCAGTACTTC. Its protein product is CASSYRDPLGGQETQYF. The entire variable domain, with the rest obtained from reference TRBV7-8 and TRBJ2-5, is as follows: GAGVSQSPRYKVAKRGQDVALRCDPISGHVSLFWYQQALGQGPEFLTYFQNEAQLDKSGLPSDRFFAERPEGSVSTLKIQRTQQEDSAVYLCASSYRDPLGGQETQYFGPGTRLLVL.

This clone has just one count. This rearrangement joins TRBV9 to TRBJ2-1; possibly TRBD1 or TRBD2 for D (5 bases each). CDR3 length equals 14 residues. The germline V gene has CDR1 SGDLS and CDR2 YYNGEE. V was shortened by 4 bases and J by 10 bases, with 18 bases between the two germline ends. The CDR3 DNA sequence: TGTGCCAGCAGCACACCGGGACCCTTAGGGGAGCAGTTCTTC. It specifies CASSTPGPLGEQFF.

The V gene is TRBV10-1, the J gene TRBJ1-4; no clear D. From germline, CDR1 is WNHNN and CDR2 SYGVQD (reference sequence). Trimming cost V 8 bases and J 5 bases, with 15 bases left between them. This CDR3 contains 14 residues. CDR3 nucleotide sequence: TGCGCCAGCGGACTAACAGAACTCAATGAAAAACTGTTTTTT. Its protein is CASGLTELNEKLFF.

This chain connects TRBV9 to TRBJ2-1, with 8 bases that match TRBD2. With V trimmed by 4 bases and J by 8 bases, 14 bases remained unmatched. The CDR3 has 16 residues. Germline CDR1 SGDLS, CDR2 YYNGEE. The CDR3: CASSPHPGRAHDEQFF. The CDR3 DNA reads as TGTGCCAGCAGCCCCCATCCCGGGAGGGCCCACGATGAGCAGTTCTTC.

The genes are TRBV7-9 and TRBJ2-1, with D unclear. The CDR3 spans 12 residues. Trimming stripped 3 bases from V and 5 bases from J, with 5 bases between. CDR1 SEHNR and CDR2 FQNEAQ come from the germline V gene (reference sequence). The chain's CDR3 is CASSFGNNEQFF. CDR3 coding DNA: TGTGCCAGCAGCTTTGGTAACAATGAGCAGTTCTTC.

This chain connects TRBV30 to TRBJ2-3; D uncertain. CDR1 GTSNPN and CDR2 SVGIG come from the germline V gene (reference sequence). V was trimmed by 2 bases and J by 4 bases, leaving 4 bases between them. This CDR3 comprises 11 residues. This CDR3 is CAWSKADTQYF. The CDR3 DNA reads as TGTGCCTGGAGTAAGGCAGATACGCAGTATTTT.

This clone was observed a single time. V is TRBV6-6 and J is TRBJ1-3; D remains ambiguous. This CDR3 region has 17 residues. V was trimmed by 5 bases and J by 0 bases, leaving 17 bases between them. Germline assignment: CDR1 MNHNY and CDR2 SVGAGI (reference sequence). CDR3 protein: CASSPTGPTSSGNTIYF. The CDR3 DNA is TGTGCCAGCAGTCCTACCGGGCCAACGAGCTCTGGAAACACCATATATTTT.

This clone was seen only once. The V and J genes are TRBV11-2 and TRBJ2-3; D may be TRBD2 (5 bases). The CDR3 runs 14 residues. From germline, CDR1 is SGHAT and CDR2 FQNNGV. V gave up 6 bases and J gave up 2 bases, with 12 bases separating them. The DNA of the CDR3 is TGTGCCAGCAGTCAGCTCGGGGACACAGATACGCAGTATTTT. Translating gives CASSQLGDTDTQYF.